These 21 T cell receptor beta chains were all obtained from the same sample, sequenced in a study of molecular identifiers for immune sequencing clone quantification. TCRdb re-called the PCR reads through MiXCR, storing one row per CDR3 protein. In the table there are 550,000 to 750,000 distinct CDR3 sequences, nearly 20% of which are singletons. Source material: naive CD8+ T cells from blood, with Jurkat cell RNA spiked in. As to subset: FACS-sorted CD8+CD4-CCR7+CD45RA+ naive T cells. Receptors originate from a human donor in good health. Some libraries in this study had Jurkat cell RNA spiked in.

This clonotype was detected ten times or more. The rearrangement joins TRBV29-1 to TRBJ2-3; D is ambiguous. V was clipped by 4 bases and J by 2 bases, with 7 bases between them. The CDR3 extends over 12 amino acids. Looked up from germline, CDR1 is SQVTM and CDR2 is ANQGSEA. DNA of the CDR3: TGCAGCGTTGGCAGAGACACAGATACGCAGTATTTT. This gives the protein CSVGRDTDTQYF.

This clonotype was seen only once. A read error may produce the germline difference seen at one junction end. The chain is built from TRBV19 and TRBJ1-6; no definite D call. The CDR3 consists of 15 residues. Germline values: CDR1 LNHDA, CDR2 SQIVND (reference sequence). CDR3 amino acids: CASSLGVYYNSPLRF. The DNA for the CDR3 is TGTGCCAGTTCCCTTGGGGTATACTATAATTCACCCCTCCGCTTT.

This clonotype was seen only a few times. The rearrangement uses TRBV6-2 or TRBV6-3 and TRBJ2-5; D uncertain. Germline CDR1 MNHEY, CDR2 SVGEGT. This CDR3 has 12 amino acids. V lost 5 bases, J lost 0 bases, and 4 bases lay in between. The chain's CDR3 is CASSTNQETQYF. The DNA for the CDR3 is TGTGCCAGCAGTACCAACCAAGAGACCCAGTACTTC.

The table lists this clonotype with a few counts. A much larger clone lies one base from this, so it may be a read error. The V and J genes are TRBV4-3 and TRBJ2-3; no firm D call. Germline loops: CDR1 LGHNA, CDR2 YSLEER. This CDR3 contains 14 residues. CDR3 loop: CASSQDQTTDTRYF. CDR3 coding DNA: TGCGCCAGCAGCCAAGATCAGACAACAGATACGCGGTATTTT.

Remarks on this clonotype: A read error is possible here, since a much larger clone lies one base away. This CDR3 is missing its conserved last phenylalanine or tryptophan, likely due to a read error. V and J are TRBV25-1 and TRBJ2-7; the D gene is possibly TRBD1 (6 bases). Germline CDR1 reads MGHDK; CDR2 reads SYGVNS. CDR3 length: 14 amino acids. Trimming took 3 bases from V and 3 from J, leaving 12 bases between them. CDR3 region: CASSEGTPNYEQYL. The CDR3 DNA is TGTGCCAGCAGTGAGGGGACACCCAACTACGAGCAGTACCTC.

This clonotype occurred a few times. The CDR3 region has the DNA TGTGCCACCAGTGATTCGCTAGCGGCCGTCTACAATGAGCAGTTCTTC. Protein sequence: CATSDSLAAVYNEQFF. This chain connects TRBV24-1 to TRBJ2-1; 7 nucleotides agree with TRBD2. Unmatched junction bases numbered 6, after V lost 2 bases and J lost 3 bases. Germline lookup yields CDR1 KGHDR and CDR2 SFDVKD. CDR3 size: 16 residues.

Comment on this clonotype: A much larger clone differs from this one at a single base, so this may be a read error. The genes are TRBV7-9 and TRBJ2-1; unclear D gene. Trimming left V 4 bases short and J 9 bases short, with 10 bases between. Per the germline V gene, CDR1 is SEHNR and CDR2 is FQNEAQ (reference sequence). The CDR3 length is 12 residues. The CDR3 sequence: CASSSTSSEQFF. CDR3 in DNA: TGTGCCAGCAGCTCGACATCCAGTGAGCAGTTCTTC.

This clonotype was detected a few times. CDR3 DNA: TGCGCCAGCAGTGAGCGGGGGCTGAACACTGAAGCTTTCTTT. It translates to CASSERGLNTEAFF. The chain joins TRBV10-2 to TRBJ1-1; tentative D call: TRBD1 (6 bases). The germline V gene encodes CDR1 WSHSY and CDR2 SAAADI. This CDR3 is built from 14 residues. Trimming stripped 2 bases from V and 0 bases from J, with 7 bases between.

The chain employs TRBV30 and TRBJ2-1; no firm D call. This CDR3 has 14 residues. The germline gives CDR1 GTSNPN, CDR2 SVGIG (reference sequence). The germline V and J ends were trimmed by 0 bases and 2 bases, with 8 bases remaining between them. CDR3 nucleotide sequence: TGTGCCTGGAGTGTACGGCTAGCCTACAATGAGCAGTTCTTC. Residues: CAWSVRLAYNEQFF.

This clonotype was counted many times. The V call is TRBV7-9, the J call TRBJ1-1, with D hard to call. V was shortened by 7 bases and J by 0 bases, with 12 bases between the two germline ends. The CDR3 extends over 14 amino acids. Germline values: CDR1 SEHNR, CDR2 FQNEAQ (reference sequence). CDR3 in amino acids: CASTAQSMNTEAFF. As DNA, the CDR3 is TGTGCCAGCACCGCACAGAGCATGAACACTGAAGCTTTCTTT.

This clonotype was seen many times. The V gene is TRBV27, the J gene TRBJ2-2; TRBD1 matches 8 bases. The CDR3 runs to 20 residues. Per germline, CDR1 MNHEY and CDR2 SMNVEV (reference sequence). The junction had 17 bases not matched to a gene; V was cut back by 5 bases and J by 0 bases. The CDR3 DNA sequence: TGTGCCAGCAGTAAGGACAGGGTAAAGATGATCACCTCGAACACCGGGGAGCTGTTTTTT. Amino acids: CASSKDRVKMITSNTGELFF.

Many counts were recorded for this clonotype. The chain is built from TRBV6-2 or TRBV6-3 and TRBJ2-5; a possible D gene is TRBD2 (5 bases). Trimming stripped 3 bases from V and 5 bases from J, with 10 bases between. The germline V gene encodes CDR1 MNHEY and CDR2 SVGEGT. The CDR3 consists of 13 residues. The CDR3 bases are TGTGCCAGCAGTTATCCGGGATGGGAGACCCAGTACTTC. Translating it yields CASSYPGWETQYF.

This clonotype has ten or more counts. The V call is TRBV19, the J call TRBJ1-3; TRBD1 matches at 7 bases. Germline V CDR1 and CDR2: LNHDA, SQIVND (reference sequence). The CDR3 loop spans 17 amino acids. V shed 3 bases, J shed 0 bases, and the junction held 8 bases outside the gene matches. CDR3 sequence reads: CASSMEQGYHSGNTIYF. The CDR3 region has the DNA TGTGCCAGTAGTATGGAACAGGGGTATCACTCTGGAAACACCATATATTTT.

The chain combines TRBV4-1 with TRBJ2-7; 9 bases line up with TRBD1. Looked up from germline, CDR1 is MGHRA and CDR2 is YSYEKL. This CDR3 region has 15 residues. J lost 1 base, V lost 7 bases, and 8 bases had no gene match. The chain's CDR3 is CASNPRQGVSYEQYF. The CDR3 DNA reads as TGCGCCAGCAACCCACGACAGGGGGTATCCTACGAGCAGTACTTC.

The CDR3 coding sequence is TGTGCCAGCAGCTTGCCCCTCGGGGGACAGGGAAAAGGACCAGATACGCAGTATTTT. This gives the protein CASSLPLGGQGKGPDTQYF. The chain joins TRBV7-9 to TRBJ2-3; 9 bases align to TRBD1. The V gene's germline CDR1 is SEHNR and CDR2 FQNEAQ (reference sequence). The junction had 17 bases not matched to a gene; V was cut back by 3 bases and J by 4 bases. The CDR3 is made up of 19 amino acids.

This clonotype has only a few counts. J is TRBJ2-7 and V is TRBV20-1; D unclear. V lost 7 bases and J lost 0, with 25 bases in between. The CDR3 spans 17 residues. Germline V gene lookup returns CDR1 DFQATT and CDR2 SNEGSKA (reference sequence). In nucleotides, the CDR3 is TGCAGTGTTAAGCTACCGATAGATAGAAGGAGCTCCTACGAGCAGTACTTC. Protein sequence: CSVKLPIDRRSSYEQYF.

The table lists this clonotype with a few counts. This sequence joins TRBV15 and TRBJ2-5; D tentatively reads TRBD1 or TRBD2 (5 bases each). Germline V gene data show CDR1 as LNHNV and CDR2 as YYDKDF (reference sequence). The length of the CDR3 is 14 residues. Trimming cost V 6 bases and J 1 base, with 12 bases left between them. The CDR3 bases are TGTGCCACCAGGTCGGGGCCCCGCCAAGAGACCCAGTACTTC. It translates to CATRSGPRQETQYF.

V and J are TRBV3-1 and TRBJ2-2; tentatively, D is TRBD1 or TRBD2 (6 bases each). The CDR3 consists of 16 residues. Germline V gene data show CDR1 as LGHDT and CDR2 as YNNKEL (reference sequence). Deletions cut 0 bases from V and 4 bases from J, with 12 bases between. The CDR3: CASSQDWGAGTGELFF. CDR3 nucleotide sequence: TGTGCCAGCAGCCAAGACTGGGGGGCAGGCACCGGGGAGCTGTTTTTT.

The chain links TRBV7-9 to TRBJ2-1; no reliable D call. V lost 0 bases and J 3 bases, leaving 12 bases between the germline ends. Germline loops: CDR1 SEHNR, CDR2 FQNEAQ (reference sequence). This CDR3 has 16 amino acids. Here the CDR3 reads CASSLASQELYNEQFF. The CDR3, as DNA: TGTGCCAGCAGCTTAGCCTCTCAGGAGCTCTACAATGAGCAGTTCTTC. The whole variable domain, remainder taken from reference TRBV7-9 and TRBJ2-1, is DTGVSQNPRHKITKRGQNVTFRCDPISEHNRLYWYRQTLGQGPEFLTYFQNEAQLEKSRLLSDRFSAERPKGSFSTLEIQRTEQGDSAMYLCASSLASQELYNEQFFGPGTRLTVL.

This clonotype was observed at least ten times. J is TRBJ2-7 and V is TRBV14; 8 bases align to TRBD2. Germline V gives CDR1 SGHDN, CDR2 FVKESK. The CDR3 length is 14 residues. The ends lost 4 bases at V and 2 bases at J; junction bases unmatched: 4. The CDR3 spells CASSPGGNPYEQYF. The CDR3 bases are TGTGCCAGCAGCCCGGGGGGGAATCCCTACGAGCAGTACTTC.

A remark on this clonotype: With a much larger clone just one base away, this may be a read error. This likely comes from a read error, as the CDR3 has no conserved phenylalanine or tryptophan at its end. This chain links TRBV12-3 or TRBV12-4 with TRBJ1-3; D remains ambiguous. The length of the CDR3 is 12 residues. The V gene lost 6 bases and the J gene lost 10 bases, with 13 bases spanning the gap. The DNA for the CDR3 is TGTGCCAGCAGCCCCGAATTGGAGACCATATATTCT. Protein: CASSPELETIYS.